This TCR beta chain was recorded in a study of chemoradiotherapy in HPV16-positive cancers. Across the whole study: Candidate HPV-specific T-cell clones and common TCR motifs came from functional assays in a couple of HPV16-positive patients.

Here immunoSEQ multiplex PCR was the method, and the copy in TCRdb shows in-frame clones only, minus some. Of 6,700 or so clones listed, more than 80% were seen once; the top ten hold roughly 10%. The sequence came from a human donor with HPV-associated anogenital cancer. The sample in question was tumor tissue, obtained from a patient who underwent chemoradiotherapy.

The CDR3 reads CSVLQGTPDYEQYF. CDR3 nucleotide sequence: TGCAGCGTTCTCCAGGGAACCCCCGACTACGAGCAGTACTTC. This chain uses TRBV29-1 with TRBJ2-5; D perhaps matches TRBD1 (5 bases). The J call could be wrong; TRBJ2-7 is a better fit for the DNA end. Germline CDR1 reads SQVTM; CDR2 reads ANQGSEA. This CDR3 comprises 14 residues.